Below are 28 T cell receptor beta chains sequenced from a single sample in a study of T-cell memory formation after mild COVID-19 (dated by TCRdb to the early 2020s). Library method: 5' RACE. Sequencing instrument: Illumina NovaSeq 6000. Using fastp at Q25 and MiXCR, TCRdb reprocessed the public reads and kept productive beta chains. Rows matching on CDR3 protein sequence are summarized as one entry with the most common DNA and genes. The sample table records 100,000 to 150,000 distinct CDR3 sequences; more than 15% of these occur just once. Together, the top ten hold around 14% of the sample. The sample consisted of PBMCs or a T cell subset sorted from them (not recorded which). The origin of the receptors is an adult woman who had mild COVID-19 (a few samples of this study predate the infection). The sample titles of this study are shuffled in the database, so cell type and time point are left out; the donor was told from shared clones.

This clonotype has just a few counts. The chain uses TRBV12-3 or TRBV12-4 and TRBJ2-2; 9 nucleotides agree with TRBD2. CDR3 length equals 14 residues. The J segment lost 7 bases and the V segment lost 6 bases, leaving 6 bases of the junction unmatched. This CDR3 is CASRVAGDYGELFF. The CDR3 DNA follows: TGTGCCAGCAGGGTAGCGGGAGATTACGGGGAGCTGTTTTTT.

The chain's CDR3 is CASSLGTGVSYNEQFF. For the CDR3, the DNA is TGTGCCAGCAGCCTCGGGACAGGAGTATCCTACAATGAGCAGTTCTTC. V usage is TRBV3-1 and J usage is TRBJ2-1; 8 bases map to TRBD1. Germline lookup yields CDR1 LGHDT and CDR2 YNNKEL (reference sequence). CDR3 length: 16 residues. The V gene end was trimmed by 4 bases and the J gene end by 1 base; junction bases not matched to a gene: 6.

The chain joins TRBV29-1 to TRBJ2-5; D not certain. The CDR3 is made up of 11 amino acids. The ends were cut back, 6 bases at V and 5 bases at J, with 10 bases in the middle. CDR1 SQVTM and CDR2 ANQGSEA come from the germline V gene. The CDR3 bases are TGCAGCGTAAGTTCCCGGGAGACCCAGTACTTC. Encoded protein: CSVSSRETQYF.

The chain links TRBV6-5 to TRBJ2-1; TRBD2 matches at 8 bases. Losses at the gene ends were 7 bases for V and 8 bases for J; bases not matched to a gene: 1. CDR1 is MNHEY and CDR2 is SVGAGI in the germline V gene. The length of the CDR3 is 11 residues. The CDR3 here is CASNSGDEQFF. CDR3 nucleotides: TGTGCCAGCAATAGCGGGGATGAGCAGTTCTTC.

V and J are TRBV12-3 or TRBV12-4 and TRBJ2-2; TRBD2 agrees at 14 bases. Trimming at V came to 5 bases and at J to 7 bases, leaving 9 bases not matched to a gene. The length of the CDR3 is 17 residues. The CDR3 nucleotides are TGTGCCAGCAGTCCGGGACTAGCGGGAGATAGGGTCGGGGAGCTGTTTTTT. Protein: CASSPGLAGDRVGELFF.

The V gene is TRBV12-3 or TRBV12-4, the J gene TRBJ1-1; D call uncertain. The CDR3 is 14 amino acids. Between the trimmed V and J ends, which lost 4 bases and 8 bases, there was a span of 17 bases. The DNA for the CDR3 is TGTGCCAGCAGTTCACCGAGGCGGCTGGGGGAAGCTTTCTTT. Amino acids: CASSSPRRLGEAFF.

The rearrangement links TRBV7-9 to TRBJ2-3, with D unclear. The V end lost 5 bases, the J end lost 6 bases, and 12 bases lay between the germline ends. CDR3 length equals 13 residues. Germline CDR1 is SEHNR and CDR2 is FQNEAQ (reference sequence). The CDR3 reads CASSLVLGDTQYF. The CDR3 bases are TGTGCCAGCAGCCTCGTGTTGGGGGATACGCAGTATTTT.

The chain has TRBV20-1 and TRBJ1-2, with 7 bases lining up with TRBD1. The CDR3 contains 15 residues. Trimming took 0 bases from V and 4 from J; bases not matched to a gene: 8. Germline CDR1 DFQATT, CDR2 SNEGSKA (reference sequence). The CDR3, as DNA: TGCAGTGCTAGAGATAGCGACAGGGAGAGCTATGGCTACACCTTC. Residues: CSARDSDRESYGYTF.

Ten or more counts support this clonotype. The J gene is TRBJ2-3, the V gene TRBV12-3 or TRBV12-4; D might be TRBD2 (6 bases). CDR3 size: 14 residues. V dropped 4 bases and J dropped 1 base, with 9 bases sitting between them. The CDR3 coding sequence is TGTGCCAGCAGTTCCTCGGGGGGCACAGATACGCAGTATTTT. Translated: CASSSSGGTDTQYF.

The V gene is TRBV2, the J gene TRBJ2-1; a weak D match, TRBD2 (7 bases). V dropped 3 bases and J dropped 2 bases, with 11 bases sitting between them. CDR3 length: 15 residues. Germline V gene sequence: CDR1 SNHLY, CDR2 FYNNEI. The CDR3 sequence: CASSEGGLTYNEQFF. The CDR3 coding sequence is TGTGCCAGCAGTGAGGGGGGGCTGACCTACAATGAGCAGTTCTTC.

The V gene is TRBV12-3 or TRBV12-4, the J gene TRBJ2-7; D tentatively reads TRBD1 or TRBD2 (5 bases each). This CDR3 region has 14 residues. Trimming removed 5 bases at V and 4 bases at J, with 15 bases between. The CDR3 loop reads CASSPPLGGYEQYF. Here the CDR3 DNA reads TGTGCCAGCAGTCCTCCCCTTGGGGGTTACGAGCAGTACTTC.

This chain uses TRBV20-1 with TRBJ2-2; 13 nucleotides line up with TRBD2. This CDR3 spans 16 amino acids. Germline V CDR1 and CDR2: DFQATT, SNEGSKA (reference sequence). V lost 5 bases and J lost 4; bases outside the gene matches: 7. Written as DNA, the CDR3 is TGCAGTGCTTCCCGGACTAGCGGGGGTTCCACCGGGGAGCTGTTTTTT. This codes for CSASRTSGGSTGELFF.

This clonotype has just a few counts. The rearrangement joins TRBV9 to TRBJ2-7; 7 bases align to TRBD1. CDR1 SGDLS and CDR2 YYNGEE come from the germline V gene. The length of the CDR3 is 14 residues. Losses at the gene ends were 2 bases for V and 5 bases for J; bases not matched to a gene: 7. The CDR3, as DNA: TGTGCCAGCAGCGTCCGGGACAGCCCCCACGAGCAGTACTTC. Translated: CASSVRDSPHEQYF.

This clonotype was picked up a small number of times. The chain recombines TRBV9 with TRBJ2-3; 15 positions match TRBD2. The junction had 4 bases not matched to a gene; V was cut back by 0 bases and J by 2 bases. This CDR3 spans 18 amino acids. The germline V gene encodes CDR1 SGDLS and CDR2 YYNGEE. CDR3 nucleotide sequence: TGTGCCAGCAGCGTAGCGGGACTAGCGGGAGGCCCCACAGATACGCAGTATTTT. This sequence encodes CASSVAGLAGGPTDTQYF.

Note on this clonotype: Its ends do not fully match the called genes, so a read error is possible. J is TRBJ2-3 and V is TRBV5-6, with 9 bases fitting TRBD1. This CDR3 is 15 amino acids long. Per the germline V gene, CDR1 is SGHDT and CDR2 is YYEEEE. This chain's CDR3 is CTSSTRTGATDTQYF. The CDR3 DNA is TGTACCAGCAGCACCCGGACAGGGGCCACAGATACGCAGTATTTT.

This clonotype was picked up a small number of times. The chain is built from TRBV11-2 and TRBJ2-2; 8 bases map to TRBD1. CDR1 is SGHAT, CDR2 FQNNGV, per germline. Trimming took 3 bases from V and 5 from J; bases not matched to a gene: 2. The length of the CDR3 is 14 residues. CDR3 nucleotides: TGTGCCAGCAGCTTGACAGGGGATACCGGGGAGCTGTTTTTT. It encodes CASSLTGDTGELFF.

This clonotype was recorded a few times. The genes are TRBV20-1 and TRBJ2-1; D is possibly TRBD1 (6 bases). Germline V gives CDR1 DFQATT, CDR2 SNEGSKA (reference sequence). V was trimmed by 5 bases and J by 4 bases, leaving 9 bases between them. The CDR3 extends over 12 amino acids. The CDR3 protein is CSAPDSYNEQFF. The CDR3 DNA follows: TGCAGTGCTCCGGACAGTTACAATGAGCAGTTCTTC.

The table lists this clonotype with a few counts. The V and J genes are TRBV10-3 and TRBJ2-7; TRBD1 might be the D (7 bases). The CDR3 loop spans 14 amino acids. Between the trimmed V and J ends, which lost 10 bases and 3 bases, there was a span of 19 bases. CDR1 and CDR2 from the germline V gene are ENHRY and SYGVKD. The CDR3 DNA is TGTGCCACCCGCGGGGACACAGGGGACTACGAGCAGTACTTC. This translates into CATRGDTGDYEQYF.

The chain is built from TRBV24-1 and TRBJ2-3; 7 nucleotides match TRBD2. The CDR3 has 18 residues. V lost 2 bases and J lost 0; bases outside the gene matches: 10. Looked up from germline, CDR1 is KGHDR and CDR2 is SFDVKD. CDR3 sequence reads: CATSDSLLAEGSTDTQYF. The CDR3 DNA is TGTGCCACCAGTGATTCCTTGCTAGCGGAGGGGAGCACAGATACGCAGTATTTT.

V is TRBV29-1 and J is TRBJ2-7; D unresolved. This CDR3 region has 11 residues. V lost 7 bases and J 4 bases, leaving 11 bases between the germline ends. The germline V gene has CDR1 SQVTM and CDR2 ANQGSEA. CDR3 amino acids: CSGKDNYEQYF. The CDR3 DNA sequence: TGCAGCGGGAAAGACAATTACGAGCAGTACTTC.

This chain uses TRBV12-3 or TRBV12-4 with TRBJ1-5; a weak D match, TRBD1 (6 bases). The germline V and J ends were trimmed by 4 bases and 1 base, with 11 bases remaining between them. The CDR3 consists of 15 residues. The chain's CDR3 is CASSSQGISNQPQHF. Written as DNA, the CDR3 is TGTGCCAGCAGTTCGCAGGGGATAAGCAATCAGCCCCAGCATTTT.

The chain joins TRBV29-1 to TRBJ2-7; D is unresolved. This CDR3 is built from 12 residues. With 1 base removed from V and 2 bases from J, the gap between germline ends came to 6 bases. Germline CDR1 is SQVTM and CDR2 is ANQGSEA. CDR3 nucleotide sequence: TGCAGCGTTGAAGGGGCTACCTACGAGCAGTACTTC. It translates to CSVEGATYEQYF.

The CDR3: CASSRVEKQETQYF. CDR3 sequence (DNA): TGTGCCAGCAGCCGAGTAGAGAAGCAAGAGACCCAGTACTTC. This chain uses TRBV4-2 with TRBJ2-5; D is unresolved. Trimming left V 4 bases short and J 2 bases short, with 11 bases between. Germline V CDR1 and CDR2: LGHNA, YNFKEQ. The CDR3 runs 14 residues.

In its sample, this clonotype was seen many times. J is TRBJ1-6 and V is TRBV5-8, with D possibly matching TRBD1 (5 bases). CDR1 and CDR2 (germline): SGHTS, YDEGEE. Between the trimmed V and J ends, which lost 4 bases and 8 bases, there was a span of 19 bases. The CDR3 is 16 amino acids. CDR3 residues: CASSDSNISPDSPLHF. The CDR3, as DNA: TGTGCCAGCAGCGACAGTAATATTTCCCCCGATTCACCCCTCCACTTT.

This clonotype showed up just a few times. CDR3: CASSLAMQETQYF. Here the CDR3 DNA reads TGCGCCAGCAGCTTGGCTATGCAAGAGACCCAGTACTTC. V usage is TRBV5-1 and J usage is TRBJ2-5; D call uncertain. Deletions cut 0 bases from V and 2 bases from J, with 5 bases between. The CDR3 consists of 13 residues. Germline V gene sequence: CDR1 SGHRS, CDR2 YFSETQ.

This clonotype has a handful of counts. The gene calls are TRBV27 and TRBJ2-5; the D is unclear. Germline CDR1 reads MNHEY; CDR2 reads SMNVEV (reference sequence). The CDR3 totals 15 residues. V lost 6 bases and J 5 bases, leaving 19 bases between the germline ends. The CDR3 is CASRLAEGLGETQYF. The CDR3 DNA reads TGTGCCAGCAGACTGGCGGAAGGTCTTGGGGAGACCCAGTACTTC.

The V gene is TRBV7-2, the J gene TRBJ2-3, with 7 bases fitting TRBD2. Germline CDR1 and CDR2: SGHTA and FQGNSA. The CDR3 spans 13 residues. After removal of 10 bases from V and 8 bases from J, the junction contained 12 bases not matched to a gene. The CDR3 bases are TGTGCCACCACTGGTGCGGGAGTCGGTACGCAGTATTTT. Protein: CATTGAGVGTQYF.

This clonotype was counted a few times. Germline and junction disagree at one end, which may indicate a read error. This sequence joins TRBV7-2 and TRBJ2-1; 11 bases are a match to TRBD2. This CDR3 region has 15 residues. CDR1 SGHTA and CDR2 FQGNSA come from the germline V gene. This CDR3 is CASTLAGTSGNEQFF. For the CDR3, the DNA is TGTGCCAGCACCTTAGCCGGGACTAGCGGCAATGAGCAGTTCTTC.